This T cell receptor beta chain came from a study of T-cell memory formation after mild COVID-19. Notes on the study in general: Researchers found some responding clones in pre-infection memory, a sign that cross-reactive memory joined. Contracting CD8+ clones were enriched in EMRA, CD4+ mainly in CM and EM. Later expanders leaned CD4+, whereas clones that contracted between day 15 and 85 were balanced CD4/CD8.

Using its own MiXCR run on the 5' RACE reads, TCRdb lists one record per CDR3 protein. Of approximately 270,000 distinct CDR3 sequences in the sample, under 20% were seen once. This clonotype was observed a few times. Its matching antigen is unknown. Germline lookup yields CDR1 DFQATT and CDR2 SNEGSKA (reference sequence). This CDR3 contains 13 residues. Trimming pared 6 bases from V and 0 bases from J, leaving 11 bases between. V usage is TRBV20-1 and J usage is TRBJ1-1; D is undetermined. Material: PBMCs or a T cell subset sorted from them (not recorded which). The TCR sequence derives from a man aged 18-30 years who had mild COVID-19 (a few samples of this study predate the infection). Cell type and time point are not known. In DNA form, the CDR3 reads TGCAGTGCCTGGGATTCCCTGAACACTGAAGCTTTCTTT. This translates into CSAWDSLNTEAFF.